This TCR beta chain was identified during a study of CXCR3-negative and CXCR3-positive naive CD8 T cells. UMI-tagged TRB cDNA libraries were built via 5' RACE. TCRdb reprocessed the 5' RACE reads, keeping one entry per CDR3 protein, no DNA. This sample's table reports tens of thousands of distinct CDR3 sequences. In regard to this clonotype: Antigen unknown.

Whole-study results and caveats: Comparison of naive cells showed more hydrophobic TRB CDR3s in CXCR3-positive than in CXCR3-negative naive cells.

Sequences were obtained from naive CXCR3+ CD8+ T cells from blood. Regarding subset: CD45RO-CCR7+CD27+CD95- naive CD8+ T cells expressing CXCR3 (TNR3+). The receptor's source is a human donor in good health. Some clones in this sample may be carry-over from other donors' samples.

CDR3 sequence: CASGRGAPNEQYF. The chain employs TRBV27 and TRBJ2-7; TCRdb proposes TRBD1, but this gene call is untestable without DNA. The CDR3 covers 13 residues. The germline gives CDR1 MNHEY, CDR2 SMNVEV (reference sequence).